These 9 T cell receptor beta chains were all obtained from the same sample, sequenced in a study of blood T cell repertoires in COVID-19. Here immunoSEQ multiplex PCR was the method, and the copy in TCRdb shows in-frame clones only, minus some. The table lists roughly 20,000 clones, around 90% of them singletons. Sequenced input: peripheral blood. These receptors were obtained from an elderly woman with active COVID-19.

The chain joins TRBV5-1 to TRBJ1-2, with TRBD1 matching over 7 bases. This CDR3 contains 13 residues. Germline trimming cut 5 bases from V and 1 base from J; bases unmatched to any gene: 2. Germline V gene data show CDR1 as SGHRS and CDR2 as YFSETQ. CDR3 coding DNA: TGCGCCAGCAGTGACAGGGTTAACTATGGCTACACCTTC. Translation gives CASSDRVNYGYTF.

This clone has only one observation. The CDR3 reads CASSQEPSGEYYEQYF. CDR3 DNA sequence: TGCGCCAGCAGCCAAGAACCTTCGGGGGAATACTACGAGCAGTACTTC. This sequence joins TRBV4-1 and TRBJ2-7; D is possibly TRBD2 (6 bases). In germline, CDR1 is MGHRA, CDR2 YSYEKL. The CDR3 loop spans 16 amino acids. Trimming pared 0 bases from V and 3 bases from J, leaving 15 bases between.

The chain uses TRBV21-1 and TRBJ1-1; TRBD1, the table's D call, lacks a check against the DNA. TRBV21-1 constitutes a pseudogene. This CDR3 is built from 19 residues. The chain's CDR3 is CASSKQKRGDRAGNTEAFF. CDR3 DNA: TGTGCCAGCAGCAAGCAAAAGAGGGGAGACAGGGCGGGTAACACTGAAGCTTTCTTT.

The chain recombines TRBV7-7 with TRBJ2-3; D is possibly TRBD2 (7 bases). Germline values: CDR1 SSHAT, CDR2 FNYEAQ (reference sequence). The CDR3 totals 13 residues. CDR3 amino acids: CATGGLNTDTQYF. The CDR3 DNA reads TGTGCTACCGGGGGGCTCAACACAGATACGCAGTATTTT.

This chain connects TRBV7-9 to TRBJ2-4; D unresolved. This CDR3 region has 16 residues. Per germline, CDR1 SEHNR and CDR2 FQNEAQ (reference sequence). Trimming cost V 5 bases and J 2 bases, with 16 bases left between them. The CDR3 is CASSQNMVATKNIQYF. DNA of the CDR3: TGTGCCAGCAGCCAAAATATGGTTGCGACCAAAAACATTCAGTACTTC.

The rearrangement links TRBV7-6 to TRBJ1-3, with D unclear. Trimming shortened V by 4 bases and J by 2 bases, and 21 bases separated the two germline ends. Germline V gene data show CDR1 as SGHVS and CDR2 as FNYEAQ. This CDR3 has 18 amino acids. The DNA for the CDR3 is TGTGCCAGCAGCTCACGACCGGGTACCGTAATCGCTGGAAACACCATATATTTT. It encodes CASSSRPGTVIAGNTIYF.

About this clone itself: Other DNA sequences from this sample encode an identical CDR3 as well. The rearrangement links TRBV9 to TRBJ2-3; 11 bases are a match to TRBD2. Germline V CDR1 and CDR2: SGDLS, YYNGEE. V lost 3 bases to trimming and J lost 0 bases; unmatched junction nucleotides: 0. CDR3 length: 15 residues. The CDR3 coding sequence is TGTGCCAGCAGCGGACTAGCGGGGAGCACAGATACGCAGTATTTT. It encodes CASSGLAGSTDTQYF.

The J gene is TRBJ2-3, the V gene TRBV18, with D perhaps matching TRBD2 (6 bases). V dropped 3 bases and J dropped 3 bases, with 13 bases sitting between them. Germline V gene lookup returns CDR1 KGHSH and CDR2 LQKENI. The CDR3 has 15 amino acids. In DNA form, the CDR3 reads TGTGCCAGCTCACCGGGGGGAACCTTGACAGATACGCAGTATTTT. Encoded protein: CASSPGGTLTDTQYF.

This clone has only one observation. The chain joins TRBV4-3 to TRBJ2-7, with 8 bases that match TRBD1. The junction had 3 bases not matched to a gene; V was cut back by 4 bases and J by 1 base. The CDR3 spans 14 residues. Germline V gene data show CDR1 as LGHNA and CDR2 as YSLEER. CDR3 bases: TGCGCCAGCAGCCGGGACAGGCGATCCTACGAGCAGTACTTC. It specifies CASSRDRRSYEQYF.